The 14 T cell receptor beta chains listed next were all sequenced from one sample in a study of T cell clonality in common variable immunodeficiency. Assay used: immunoSEQ multiplex PCR; TCRdb lists only in-frame clones, some missing. This repertoire lists tens of thousands of clones without singletons; under 6.5% sits in the top ten. The sample taken for sequencing was peripheral blood mononuclear cells. The receptor set was obtained from a person aged 18 to 69 in good health.

The sample holds many counts of this clone. Read data end 3 residues before the CDR3 end; the end is taken from the germline J gene. The genes are TRBV7-8 and TRBJ1-4; the D gene is possibly TRBD1 (5 bases). V lost 3 bases to trimming and J lost 6 bases, with 11 bases between them. CDR3 length equals 14 residues. CDR1 SGHVS and CDR2 FQNEAQ come from the germline V gene. CDR3 bases read: TGTGCCAGCAGCTTGGGGGGGGAGTATGAAAAA. It is translated as CASSLGGEYEK. The CDR3 as a whole reads CASSLGGEYEKLFF. Drawing the rest from reference TRBV7-8 and TRBJ1-4, the complete variable domain is GAGVSQSPRYKVAKRGQDVALRCDPISGHVSLFWYQQALGQGPEFLTYFQNEAQLDKSGLPSDRFFAERPEGSVSTLKIQRTQQEDSAVYLCASSLGGEYEKLFFGSGTQLSVL.

This clone has ten or more counts. The read ends 3 residues shy of where the CDR3 ends; the end is completed using the germline J gene. The genes are TRBV6-2 or TRBV6-3 and TRBJ2-2, with D perhaps matching TRBD2 (5 bases). Germline CDR1 and CDR2: MNHEY and SVGEGT. V gave up 7 bases and J gave up 7 bases, with 10 bases separating them. The CDR3 loop spans 12 amino acids. CDR3 in amino acids: CASTVLGGELFF. The part of the CDR3 DNA that was read is TGTGCCAGCACCGTACTAGGCGGGGAG.

This clone was counted ten times or more. The read stops 3 residues short of the end of the CDR3; the missing end is completed from the germline J gene. The chain recombines TRBV30 with TRBJ2-3, with a tentative D call TRBD2 (6 bases). This CDR3 is 14 amino acids long. Trimming stripped 2 bases from V and 6 bases from J, with 15 bases between. Germline lookup yields CDR1 GTSNPN and CDR2 SVGIG (reference sequence). The CDR3 here is CAWSPGTLLDTQYF. CDR3 bases read: TGTGCCTGGAGTCCGGGGACTCTGCTCGATACG.

This clone was counted many times. The CDR3 is cut off 3 residues early in the read; its end comes from the germline J gene. The sample has other DNA sequences that encode this CDR3 too. This chain uses TRBV18 with TRBJ1-5, with a tentative D call TRBD1 (6 bases). This CDR3 contains 14 residues. V was pared by 6 bases and J by 5 bases, with 14 bases between. Germline CDR1 KGHSH, CDR2 LQKENI. The CDR3 sequence: CASSQQGVYQPQHF. The sequenced part of the CDR3 DNA is TGTGCCAGCTCTCAACAGGGAGTGTATCAGCCC.

To note about this clone: The read finishes 3 residues shy of the CDR3 end, and the germline J gene is used to complete it. This chain uses TRBV20-1 with TRBJ1-5; D may be TRBD1 (6 bases). The CDR3 spans 14 residues. Trimming cost V 6 bases and J 4 bases, with 16 bases left between them. Germline V lookup: CDR1 DFQATT, CDR2 SNEGSKA (reference sequence). CDR3 sequence: CSALDRFRNQPQHF. The sequenced CDR3 bases are TGCAGTGCGCTTGACAGGTTCCGGAATCAGCCC.

This clone showed up many times. From the germline J gene comes the end of the CDR3, since the read stops 3 residues before it. The chain recombines TRBV18 with TRBJ2-5; 7 bases line up with TRBD1. Germline CDR1 and CDR2: KGHSH and LQKENI. The trim removed 6 bases at V and 2 bases at J, leaving 6 bases unmatched. CDR3 length: 14 amino acids. The CDR3 protein is CASSPRQGQETQYF. Incomplete CDR3 DNA: TGTGCCAGCTCGCCCCGACAGGGACAAGAGACC.

The sample holds a few counts of this clone. This chain's CDR3 is CSAPERGLAGTDEQFF. The DNA read from the CDR3 is TGCAGTGCCCCAGAACGGGGGCTAGCGGGGACCGATGAG. This chain links TRBV20-1 with TRBJ2-1, with 9 bases matching TRBD2. The DNA ends 3 residues before the CDR3 does, and the rest of the CDR3 is filled in from the germline J gene. Germline values: CDR1 DFQATT, CDR2 SNEGSKA (reference sequence). This CDR3 region has 16 residues. V lost 6 bases and J lost 8; bases outside the gene matches: 17.

This clone was detected ten times or more. The CDR3 extends 3 residues past the end of the read, so its final part is completed from the germline J gene. The gene calls are TRBV2 and TRBJ1-5; no clear D. V lost 0 bases to trimming and J lost 1 base, with 13 bases between them. This CDR3 is built from 17 residues. Germline CDR1 is SNHLY and CDR2 is FYNNEI. The part of the CDR3 DNA that was read is TGTGCCAGCAGTGAAGCGCTTGGGCCGGGGAGCAATCAGCCC. It encodes CASSEALGPGSNQP. The whole CDR3 region reads CASSEALGPGSNQPQHF.

This clone came up many times. The read gets to within 3 residues of the CDR3 end, and the germline J gene fills in the rest. The rearrangement links TRBV20-1 to TRBJ2-5; TRBD2 aligns across 9 bases. This CDR3 region has 13 residues. Germline values: CDR1 DFQATT, CDR2 SNEGSKA (reference sequence). Trimming removed 6 bases from V and 1 base from J; junction bases left unmatched: 3. The sequenced CDR3 bases are TGCAGTGCCTTTAGCGGGAGCCAAGAGACC. Translated, it gives CSAFSGSQET. The whole CDR3 reads CSAFSGSQETQYF.

This clone was recorded many times. The read stops 3 residues short of the end of the CDR3; the missing end is completed from the germline J gene. This chain links TRBV5-1 with TRBJ1-2; TRBD1 agrees at 7 bases. V was pared by 4 bases and J by 0 bases, with 6 bases of the junction left unmatched. Germline V gene data show CDR1 as SGHRS and CDR2 as YFSETQ. The CDR3 is made up of 15 amino acids. The CDR3 protein is CASSIGTVSNYGYTF. Incomplete CDR3 DNA: TGCGCCAGCAGCATCGGGACAGTTTCTAACTATGGC.

This clone has ten or more counts. The chain's CDR3 is CASSQGGGTGELFF. The sequenced part of the CDR3 DNA is TGCGCCAGCAGCCAGGGGGGAGGCACCGGGGAG. This chain uses TRBV5-1 with TRBJ2-2; perhaps TRBD1 as D (7 bases). The CDR3 extends 3 residues past the end of the read, so its final part is completed from the germline J gene. Germline CDR1 SGHRS, CDR2 YFSETQ. V dropped 4 bases and J dropped 4 bases, with 11 bases sitting between them. This CDR3 comprises 14 residues.

Ten or more counts support this clone. The sequenced fragment ends 3 residues before the CDR3 boundary, so the rest is inferred from the germline J gene. The J gene is TRBJ2-2, the V gene TRBV20-1; the D gene is possibly TRBD1 (6 bases). The CDR3 has 15 amino acids. CDR1 is DFQATT and CDR2 is SNEGSKA in the germline V gene (reference sequence). CDR3 amino acids: CSLERGSANTGELFF. CDR3 DNA, as far as it was read: TGCAGCTTGGAAAGGGGGTCCGCGAACACCGGGGAG.

Many counts were recorded for this clone. The CDR3 end lies 3 residues beyond the end of the read and is filled in from the germline J gene. The chain joins TRBV2 to TRBJ1-2; possibly TRBD1 for D (5 bases). Deletions cut 11 bases from V and 1 base from J, with 11 bases between. The CDR3 contains 12 residues. Germline V gives CDR1 SNHLY, CDR2 FYNNEI. The CDR3 DNA, read in part, is TGTGCCGGCTCAGGGCTTAACTATGGC. Translated, it gives CAGSGLNYG. The entire CDR3 protein is CAGSGLNYGYTF. Based on the CDR3 plus reference TRBV2 and TRBJ1-2, the full variable domain is EPEVTQTPSHQVTQMGQEVILRCVPISNHLYFYWYRQILGQKVEFLVSFYNNEISEKSEIFDDQFSVERPDGSNFTLKIRSTKLEDSAMYFCAGSGLNYGYTFGSGTRLTVV.

The table lists this clone with many counts. The read ends 3 residues before the CDR3 terminus; that terminus is restored from the germline J gene. The gene calls are TRBV12-3 or TRBV12-4 and TRBJ2-7; the D gene is possibly TRBD2 (7 bases). The CDR3 sequence is 13 residues long. The ends were cut back, 2 bases at V and 6 bases at J, with 11 bases in the middle. CDR3 bases read: TGTGCCAGCAGTTTACGTCGGGGGGCCGAG. Translation gives CASSLRRGAE. The whole CDR3 reads CASSLRRGAEQYF.